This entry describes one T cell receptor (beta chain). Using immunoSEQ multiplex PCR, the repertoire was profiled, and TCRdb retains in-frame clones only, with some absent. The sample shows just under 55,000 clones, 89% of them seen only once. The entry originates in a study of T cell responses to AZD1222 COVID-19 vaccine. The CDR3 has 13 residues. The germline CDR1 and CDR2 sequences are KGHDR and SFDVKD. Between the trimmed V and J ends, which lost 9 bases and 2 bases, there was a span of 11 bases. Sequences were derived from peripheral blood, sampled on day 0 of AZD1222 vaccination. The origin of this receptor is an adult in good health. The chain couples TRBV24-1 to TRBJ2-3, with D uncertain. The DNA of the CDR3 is TGTGCCACCCAAACGGACCTCACAGATACGCAGTATTTT. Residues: CATQTDLTDTQYF.